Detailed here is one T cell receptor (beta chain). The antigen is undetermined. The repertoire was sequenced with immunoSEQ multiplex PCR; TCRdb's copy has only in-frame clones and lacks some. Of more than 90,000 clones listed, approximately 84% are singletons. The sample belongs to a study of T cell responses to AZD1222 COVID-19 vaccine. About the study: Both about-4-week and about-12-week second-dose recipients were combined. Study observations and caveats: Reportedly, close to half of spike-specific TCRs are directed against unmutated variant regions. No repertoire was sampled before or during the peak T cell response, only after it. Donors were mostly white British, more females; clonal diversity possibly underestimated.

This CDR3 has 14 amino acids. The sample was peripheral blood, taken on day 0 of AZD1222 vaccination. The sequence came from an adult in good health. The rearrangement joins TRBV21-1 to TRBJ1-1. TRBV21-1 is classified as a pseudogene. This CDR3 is CASSTGTLLSEAFF. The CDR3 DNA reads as TGTGCCAGCAGCACCGGGACGCTCTTGAGCGAAGCTTTCTTT.